A single T cell receptor (beta chain) is shown here with its context. Its antigen is still unknown. The data were obtained in a study of cytomegalovirus exposure and HLA in healthy donors. Turning to the study itself: A later analysis reported the same platform for the roughly 120 validation repertoires and the approximately 700 first-cohort repertoires. Study results and limitations: While the bulk of TCR sequences proved rare, some public TCRs turned up in many donors.

In germline, CDR1 is PRHDT, CDR2 FYEKMQ (reference sequence). The V and J ends lost 5 bases and 4 bases respectively, with 18 bases between them. The CDR3 has 15 amino acids. Sequencing was performed with immunoSEQ multiplex PCR; in TCRdb, only in-frame clones are kept and a portion is missing. The data hold roughly 73,000 clones, with approximately 95% observed a single time. The sequence came from a young man in good health and CMV-seronegative. The sequencing sample was made of PBMCs. The chain links TRBV13 to TRBJ2-7; D possibly corresponds to TRBD2 (5 bases). CDR3 protein: CASSPGLRGMYEQYF. DNA of the CDR3: TGTGCCAGCAGCCCCGGACTCCGTGGGATGTACGAGCAGTACTTC.